The rows below give T cell receptor beta chains drawn from one sample of a study of shared T cell receptors in the human thymus. Using immunoSEQ multiplex PCR, the repertoire was profiled, and TCRdb retains in-frame clones only, with some absent. Among just under 550,000 clones listed, roughly 74% were seen once. The sample was also linked to a second study, of human thymus T cells.

Input material: thymocytes. The receptors originated from a boy younger than two with a congenital heart defect. CDR3s include the opening cysteine and the closing phenylalanine or tryptophan. D genes are given only for firm matches. Clone size is shown for a subset of rows, as once, few, many or a class of expanded clone.

D gene: .
clone size: once
V gene: TRBV5-1
J gene: TRBJ1-1
CDR3 DNA: TGCGCCAGCAGCTTGGTAGAGGGACTCACTGAAGCTTTCTTT
CDR3 protein: CASSLVEGLTEAFF

D gene: TRBD2
clone size: .
V gene: TRBV25-1
J gene: TRBJ2-5
CDR3 DNA: TGTGCCAGCAGTGGCCTAATACCGGGACTAGCGGAGCAAGAGACCCAGTACTTC
CDR3 protein: CASSGLIPGLAEQETQYF

D gene: .
clone size: .
V gene: TRBV7-9
J gene: TRBJ1-3
CDR3 DNA: TGTGCCAGCAGCGCGGGCGGGGCACAGAGCTCTGGAAACACCATATATTTT
CDR3 protein: CASSAGGAQSSGNTIYF

D gene: TRBD2
clone size: .
V gene: TRBV10-2
J gene: TRBJ2-7
CDR3 DNA: TGCGCCAGCAGTTGGACTAGCGGGAGCGGCCCCTACGAGCAGTACTTC
CDR3 protein: CASSWTSGSGPYEQYF

D gene: TRBD2
clone size: .
V gene: TRBV2
J gene: TRBJ2-3
CDR3 DNA: TGTGCCAGCAGAAACACCGGGACTAGCGGGAGGGTAGGAGATACGCAGTATTTT
CDR3 protein: CASRNTGTSGRVGDTQYF

D gene: TRBD1
clone size: .
V gene: TRBV27
J gene: TRBJ2-7
CDR3 DNA: TGTGCCAGCAGATCCCTACAGGGGTCCTACGAGCAGTACTTC
CDR3 protein: CASRSLQGSYEQYF

D gene: TRBD2
clone size: .
V gene: TRBV28
J gene: TRBJ2-7
CDR3 DNA: TGTGCCAGCAGGGGGGGTAGACTAGCGAATTCCTACGAGCAGTACTTC
CDR3 protein: CASRGGRLANSYEQYF

D gene: TRBD1
clone size: .
V gene: TRBV5-1
J gene: TRBJ1-1
CDR3 DNA: TGCGCCAGCAGCCCAACCGGGACAGGGGAGGGGAACACTGAAGCTTTCTTT
CDR3 protein: CASSPTGTGEGNTEAFF

D gene: .
clone size: .
V gene: TRBV29-1
J gene: TRBJ2-7
CDR3 DNA: TGCAGCGACCAACTAGTCATCGGCGACGAGCAGTACTTC
CDR3 protein: CSDQLVIGDEQYF

D gene: TRBD2
clone size: .
V gene: TRBV4-3
J gene: TRBJ2-7
CDR3 DNA: TGCGCCAGCAGCCACCCCTCAGCTAGCGGGGGCTACGAGCAGTACTTC
CDR3 protein: CASSHPSASGGYEQYF

D gene: .
clone size: .
V gene: TRBV6-1
J gene: TRBJ2-7
CDR3 DNA: TGTGCCAGCAGTGAAACGGGTGACGGCGAGCAGTACTTC
CDR3 protein: CASSETGDGEQYF

D gene: TRBD2
clone size: .
V gene: TRBV4-2
J gene: TRBJ2-1
CDR3 DNA: TGTGCCAGCAGCCAAGCCGGACTAGCGGGCAATGAGCAGTTCTTC
CDR3 protein: CASSQAGLAGNEQFF

D gene: .
clone size: .
V gene: TRBV27
J gene: TRBJ2-5
CDR3 DNA: TGTGCCAGCAGGACGGGGGAGACCCAGTACTTC
CDR3 protein: CASRTGETQYF

D gene: .
clone size: .
V gene: TRBV5-4
J gene: TRBJ2-1
CDR3 DNA: TGTGCCAGCAGCTTGGCCTTGGCAGGGGCCTACAATGAGCAGTTCTTC
CDR3 protein: CASSLALAGAYNEQFF

D gene: TRBD2
clone size: once
V gene: TRBV4-3
J gene: TRBJ2-1
CDR3 DNA: TGCGCCAGCAGTCCACTAGCGGGGGTCTCCAATGAGCAGTTCTTC
CDR3 protein: CASSPLAGVSNEQFF

D gene: TRBD2
clone size: .
V gene: TRBV5-6
J gene: TRBJ2-7
CDR3 DNA: TGTGCCAGCAGCCGGGGGGGGGACACCCCGGTCGGGGAGCAGTACTTC
CDR3 protein: CASSRGGDTPVGEQYF

D gene: TRBD1
clone size: .
V gene: TRBV28
J gene: TRBJ2-1
CDR3 DNA: TGTGCCACCCGGGACAGGTCTAGAGATGAGCAGTTCTTC
CDR3 protein: CATRDRSRDEQFF

D gene: TRBD1
clone size: .
V gene: TRBV27
J gene: TRBJ2-1
CDR3 DNA: TGTGCCAGCAGTTCATTGGGACAGACTGACAATGAGCAGTTCTTC
CDR3 protein: CASSSLGQTDNEQFF

D gene: TRBD2
clone size: few
V gene: TRBV5-1
J gene: TRBJ2-7
CDR3 DNA: TGCGCCAGCAGCCACTATCCGGGACTAGCGGGAGGTCACGAGCAGTACTTC
CDR3 protein: CASSHYPGLAGGHEQYF

D gene: TRBD1
clone size: .
V gene: TRBV10-2
J gene: TRBJ2-3
CDR3 DNA: TGCGCCAGCAATGATCCGGGACAGGGGGTTGGTACGCAGTATTTT
CDR3 protein: CASNDPGQGVGTQYF

D gene: TRBD1
clone size: .
V gene: TRBV19
J gene: TRBJ1-5
CDR3 DNA: TGTGCCAGTAGTCCCGCGACAGGGGGCACGGGTCAGCCCCAGCATTTT
CDR3 protein: CASSPATGGTGQPQHF

D gene: TRBD1
clone size: .
V gene: TRBV27
J gene: TRBJ2-3
CDR3 DNA: TGTGCCAGCAGGGTGGGGACAGGGGAGTTGGGAGATACGCAGTATTTT
CDR3 protein: CASRVGTGELGDTQYF

D gene: .
clone size: .
V gene: TRBV27
J gene: TRBJ1-5
CDR3 DNA: TGTGCCAGTTTCTATGACACCGTTAGCAATCAGCCCCAGCATTTT
CDR3 protein: CASFYDTVSNQPQHF

D gene: .
clone size: .
V gene: TRBV6-4
J gene: TRBJ1-2
CDR3 DNA: TGTGCCAGCAGTCGACCTACAGGGACCACTAACTATGGCTACACCTTC
CDR3 protein: CASSRPTGTTNYGYTF

D gene: TRBD2
clone size: .
V gene: TRBV4-1
J gene: TRBJ2-7
CDR3 DNA: TGCGCCAGCAGCACACGACTAGCGGGAAACGAGCAGTACTTC
CDR3 protein: CASSTRLAGNEQYF

D gene: .
clone size: few
V gene: TRBV7-9
J gene: TRBJ2-7
CDR3 DNA: TGTGCCAGCAGCTCTAGCCAGTTATCCTACGAGCAGTACTTC
CDR3 protein: CASSSSQLSYEQYF

D gene: .
clone size: .
V gene: TRBV18
J gene: TRBJ2-7
CDR3 DNA: TGTGCCAGCTCACCGGCTGGGCAGATCTCCTACGAGCAGTACTTC
CDR3 protein: CASSPAGQISYEQYF

D gene: .
clone size: .
V gene: TRBV4-3
J gene: TRBJ2-7
CDR3 DNA: TGCGCCAGCAGCCAAGAGCCTACAGGGTTGTTGGGCTACGAGCAGTACTTC
CDR3 protein: CASSQEPTGLLGYEQYF

D gene: .
clone size: once
V gene: TRBV11-2
J gene: TRBJ2-7
CDR3 DNA: TGTGCCAGCAGCCGACCGGACGGGGCCTACGAGCAGTACTTC
CDR3 protein: CASSRPDGAYEQYF

D gene: .
clone size: .
V gene: TRBV7-9
J gene: TRBJ2-2
CDR3 DNA: TGTGCCAGCAGCCAGGACAGCGGGGAGCTGTTTTTT
CDR3 protein: CASSQDSGELFF

D gene: .
clone size: .
V gene: TRBV19
J gene: TRBJ1-1
CDR3 DNA: TGTGCCAGTAGTTGGAGGACAACAGGGAGCACTGAAGCTTTCTTT
CDR3 protein: CASSWRTTGSTEAFF

D gene: TRBD2
clone size: .
V gene: TRBV15
J gene: TRBJ2-7
CDR3 DNA: TGTGCCACCAGTTCCGGGATTCAGGGACGGCTAGCGGGGGTTACCTACGAGCAGTACTTC
CDR3 protein: CATSSGIQGRLAGVTYEQYF

D gene: TRBD2
clone size: .
V gene: TRBV6-1
J gene: TRBJ2-7
CDR3 DNA: TGTGCCAGCAGTGTCCCCAACGTCTGGCGGGAGGGCCCATACGAGCAGTACTTC
CDR3 protein: CASSVPNVWREGPYEQYF

D gene: TRBD2
clone size: few
V gene: TRBV6-5
J gene: TRBJ2-2
CDR3 DNA: TGTGCCAGCAGTTACGTGGCGGGAGGTACAGGGGAGCTGTTTTTT
CDR3 protein: CASSYVAGGTGELFF

D gene: TRBD1
clone size: .
V gene: TRBV29-1
J gene: TRBJ1-1
CDR3 DNA: TGCAGCGTTGAAGGTGACAGGGACATGAACACTGAAGCTTTCTTT
CDR3 protein: CSVEGDRDMNTEAFF